This TCR beta chain was documented in a study of beta chain features in type 1 diabetes. This clone has just a few counts. Its antigen remains unidentified. The CDR3 totals 11 residues. Germline CDR1 and CDR2: SGHNT and YENEEA. The V and J ends lost 8 bases and 7 bases respectively, with 11 bases between them. Expressed TCRB transcripts were sequenced because the entire RNA isolate underwent reverse transcription. This table comes from immunoSEQ multiplex PCR, and its TCRdb copy is limited to in-frame clones, with some not included. The table has under 550,000 clones, about an eighth seen once. Overall study results and limits: Compared with healthy donors, patients appeared to share more similar naive, central memory and regulatory TCRB repertoires.

Heparinised blood was drawn once per donor, averaging about 116 mL. Via CD45RO/CCR7/CD25/CD127/CD95/CD27, cells of the CD4+ naive, central memory, regulatory and stem cell-like memory subsets were sorted. The clonotype comes from a young woman in good health. The sequencing sample was made of naive CD4+ T cells from blood. The chain employs TRBV11-3 and TRBJ2-5; D unclear. The CDR3 protein is CASRGRRTQYF. The CDR3 nucleotides are TGTGCCAGCCGAGGCAGGAGGACCCAGTACTTC.